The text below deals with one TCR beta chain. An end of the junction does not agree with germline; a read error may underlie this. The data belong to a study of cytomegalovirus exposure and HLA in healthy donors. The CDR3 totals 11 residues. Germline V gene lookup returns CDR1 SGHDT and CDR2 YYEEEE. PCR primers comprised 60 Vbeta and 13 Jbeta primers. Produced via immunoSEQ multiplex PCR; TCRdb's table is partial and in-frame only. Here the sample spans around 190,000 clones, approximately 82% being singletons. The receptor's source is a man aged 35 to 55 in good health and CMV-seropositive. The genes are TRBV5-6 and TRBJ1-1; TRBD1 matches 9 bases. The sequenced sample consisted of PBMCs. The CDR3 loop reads CASSYGTGPSF. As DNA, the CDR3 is TGTGCCAGCAGCTACGGGACAGGGCCTTCCTTT. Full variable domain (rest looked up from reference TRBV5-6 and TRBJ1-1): DAGVTQSPTHLIKTRGQQVTLRCSPKSGHDTVSWYQQALGQGPQFIFQYYEEEERQRGNFPDRFSGHQFPNYSSELNVNALLLGDSALYLCASSYGTGPSFGQGTRLTVV.